These 26 T cell receptor beta chains originate from one sample sequenced in a study of lymphopenia after photon versus proton radiotherapy. Some clones are missing from TCRdb's copy, which holds only in-frame ones; the method was immunoSEQ multiplex PCR. The table lists some 170,000 clones, about 88% of them singletons. The sequencing here drew on peripheral blood, taken from a patient treated with photon-based radiotherapy. Receptor source: a man aged 50 to 60 with gastric cancer.

J is TRBJ1-5 and V is TRBV18; D unresolved. V shed 2 bases and J shed 5 bases, with 7 bases lying between them. The CDR3 sequence is 13 residues long. Germline CDR1 KGHSH, CDR2 LQKENI. Here the CDR3 reads CASSPKADQPQHF. The DNA of the CDR3 is TGTGCCAGCTCACCAAAGGCCGATCAGCCCCAGCATTTT.

The V gene is TRBV7-2, the J gene TRBJ2-7, with 7 bases matching TRBD1. J lost 1 base, V lost 5 bases, and 11 bases had no gene match. Germline CDR1 reads SGHTA; CDR2 reads FQGNSA. The CDR3 is made up of 16 amino acids. DNA of the CDR3: TGTGCCAGCAGCCCGATCACCGGGACAGTTTCCTACGAGCAGTACTTC. It codes for CASSPITGTVSYEQYF.

J is TRBJ2-7 and V is TRBV28, with TRBD2 identical over 8 bases. This CDR3 region has 17 residues. V gave up 4 bases and J gave up 6 bases; unmatched junction bases: 17. CDR1 and CDR2 (germline): MDHEN, SYDVKM. CDR3 nucleotide sequence: TGTGCCAGCAGTTCAAGGGGGGCGGGAGGCCCCCAGTTCGAGCAGTACTTC. Residues: CASSSRGAGGPQFEQYF. The full variable domain, completed using reference TRBV28 and TRBJ2-7, is DVKVTQSSRYLVKRTGEKVFLECVQDMDHENMFWYRQDPGLGLRLIYFSYDVKMKEKGDIPEGYSVSREKKERFSLILESASTNQTSMYLCASSSRGAGGPQFEQYFGPGTRLTVT.

The genes are TRBV28 and TRBJ1-5; 8 bases map to TRBD1. The CDR3 is 16 amino acids. CDR1 is MDHEN and CDR2 is SYDVKM in the germline V gene. Trimming at V came to 6 bases and at J to 1 base, leaving 8 bases not matched to a gene. The CDR3 spells CASSSRQGKSNQPQHF. In DNA form, the CDR3 reads TGTGCCAGCAGCTCGAGACAGGGGAAGAGCAATCAGCCCCAGCATTTT. The full variable domain, in which reference TRBV28 and TRBJ1-5 provide the parts outside the CDR3, is DVKVTQSSRYLVKRTGEKVFLECVQDMDHENMFWYRQDPGLGLRLIYFSYDVKMKEKGDIPEGYSVSREKKERFSLILESASTNQTSMYLCASSSRQGKSNQPQHFGDGTRLSIL.

The genes are TRBV5-8 and TRBJ2-2; the D gene is possibly TRBD1 (6 bases). The V end was cut by 8 bases, the J end by 8 bases, with 22 bases between. This CDR3 region has 15 residues. Germline-derived CDR1 and CDR2 are SGHTS and YDEGEE. CDR3 bases: TGTGCCAGTTTACAGGGCAACGGAGTATTGGGGGAGCTGTTTTTT. Its translation: CASLQGNGVLGELFF.

The V call is TRBV5-6, the J call TRBJ2-7, with TRBD2 identical over 7 bases. The length of the CDR3 is 15 residues. V shed 0 bases, J shed 2 bases, and the junction held 5 bases outside the gene matches. Germline values: CDR1 SGHDT, CDR2 YYEEEE. CDR3 region: CASSLGGGSAYEQYF. For the CDR3, the DNA is TGTGCCAGCAGCTTGGGGGGCGGGAGTGCCTACGAGCAGTACTTC.

This chain uses TRBV7-3 with TRBJ2-1, with D perhaps TRBD1 or TRBD2 (5 bases each). Germline-derived CDR1 and CDR2 are SGHTA and FQGTGA. This CDR3 is built from 15 residues. Trimming took off 3 bases at V and 0 bases at J, with 9 bases between the two ends. The CDR3 nucleotides are TGTGCCAGCAGCTTCGGGGCGAGCTCCTACAATGAGCAGTTCTTC. Amino acids: CASSFGASSYNEQFF.

V and J are TRBV18 and TRBJ2-3; 14 positions agree with TRBD2. V was pared by 3 bases and J by 3 bases, with 2 bases of the junction left unmatched. From germline, CDR1 is KGHSH and CDR2 LQKENI. The CDR3 spans 16 residues. In DNA form, the CDR3 reads TGTGCCAGCTCACCGGGACTAGCGGGAGTGACAGATACGCAGTATTTT. It encodes CASSPGLAGVTDTQYF.

V gene TRBV4-1 combines with J gene TRBJ2-7; D might be TRBD1 (5 bases). Germline values: CDR1 MGHRA, CDR2 YSYEKL. Trimming removed 0 bases from V and 3 bases from J, with 9 bases in between. The CDR3 totals 14 residues. CDR3 in amino acids: CASSQDQGFYEQYF. CDR3 nucleotides: TGCGCCAGCAGCCAAGATCAGGGTTTCTACGAGCAGTACTTC.

The chain carries TRBV5-4 and TRBJ2-7; 15 positions agree with TRBD2. Trimming removed 6 bases from V and 5 bases from J; junction bases left unmatched: 12. Germline values: CDR1 SGHNT, CDR2 YYREEE (reference sequence). The CDR3 sequence is 17 residues long. CDR3 protein: CASTIGGLAGGIDEQYF. CDR3 nucleotides: TGTGCCAGCACCATAGGTGGACTAGCGGGAGGGATCGACGAGCAGTACTTC.

The V call is TRBV9, the J call TRBJ2-2; perhaps D is TRBD1 or TRBD2 (6 bases each). V lost 0 bases, J lost 5 bases, and 17 bases lay in between. Germline-derived CDR1 and CDR2 are SGDLS and YYNGEE. CDR3 size: 17 residues. The chain's CDR3 is CASSVARGGIRTGELFF. The CDR3 DNA sequence: TGTGCCAGCAGCGTAGCTCGAGGGGGGATACGGACCGGGGAGCTGTTTTTT.

This chain joins TRBV19 and TRBJ2-1; no firm D call. The CDR3 is made up of 15 amino acids. Germline V lookup: CDR1 LNHDA, CDR2 SQIVND (reference sequence). V dropped 7 bases and J dropped 0 bases, with 13 bases sitting between them. The CDR3 spells CASTSVASSYNEQFF. Written as DNA, the CDR3 is TGTGCCAGTACCTCAGTTGCGAGCTCCTACAATGAGCAGTTCTTC.

V gene TRBV27 combines with J gene TRBJ2-7; D perhaps matches TRBD1 (6 bases). Germline CDR1 is MNHEY and CDR2 is SMNVEV (reference sequence). Trimming pared 1 base from V and 2 bases from J, leaving 9 bases between. The CDR3 spans 14 residues. CDR3 protein: CASSLLKGAYEQYF. DNA of the CDR3: TGTGCCAGCAGTTTATTGAAGGGGGCCTACGAGCAGTACTTC.

This chain connects TRBV5-1 to TRBJ2-1, with a weak D call TRBD2 (5 bases). Germline assignment: CDR1 SGHRS and CDR2 YFSETQ. This CDR3 spans 16 amino acids. Trimming took 0 bases from V and 0 from J, leaving 10 bases between them. The CDR3 sequence is CASSLGLGSSYNEQFF. CDR3 nucleotide sequence: TGCGCCAGCAGCTTGGGGCTAGGGAGCTCCTACAATGAGCAGTTCTTC. Complete variable domain (other parts from reference TRBV5-1 and TRBJ2-1): KAGVTQTPRYLIKTRGQQVTLSCSPISGHRSVSWYQQTPGQGLQFLFEYFSETQRNKGNFPGRFSGRQFSNSRSEMNVSTLELGDSALYLCASSLGLGSSYNEQFFGPGTRLTVL.

V usage is TRBV6-4 and J usage is TRBJ1-1; D not certain. V lost 5 bases to trimming and J lost 0 bases, with 7 bases between them. The length of the CDR3 is 13 residues. Germline CDR1 is MRHNA and CDR2 is SNTAGT. The CDR3 DNA sequence: TGTGCCAGCAGTACAGACCTGAACACTGAAGCTTTCTTT. Protein product: CASSTDLNTEAFF.

This chain uses TRBV21-1 with TRBJ2-7; the table's D call, TRBD1, has no DNA check behind it. TRBV21-1 is given as a pseudogene. The CDR3 covers 15 residues. The CDR3 DNA follows: TGTGCCAGCAGCAAATCAGGCCGCGTAGATCTCGAGCAGTACTTC. As protein: CASSKSGRVDLEQYF.

This clone has only one observation. The chain joins TRBV7-2 to TRBJ2-2, with TRBD2 matching over 15 bases. The V gene's germline CDR1 is SGHTA and CDR2 FQGNSA. CDR3 length: 18 residues. With 2 bases clipped from V and 5 bases from J, the junction kept 6 bases outside the gene matches. The CDR3: CASSLPGLAGGLTGELFF. The DNA of the CDR3 is TGTGCCAGCAGCTTACCCGGACTAGCGGGAGGGTTAACCGGGGAGCTGTTTTTT.

The chain uses TRBV14 and TRBJ1-1, with D unresolved. CDR1 is SGHDN, CDR2 FVKESK, per germline. This CDR3 is 13 amino acids long. The V end lost 1 base, the J end lost 8 bases, and 11 bases lay between the germline ends. In DNA, the CDR3 is TGTGCCAGCAGCCAAGTGGCTCTAGGGGAAGCTTTCTTT. Translated, it gives CASSQVALGEAFF.

The rearrangement links TRBV10-3 to TRBJ2-1; D gene uncertain. This CDR3 region has 15 residues. V was cut by 7 bases and J by 7 bases, with 20 bases left in between. The germline gives CDR1 ENHRY, CDR2 SYGVKD. The CDR3 reads CAIKGEATTSNEQFF. The CDR3 region has the DNA TGTGCCATCAAGGGTGAGGCAACTACGTCGAATGAGCAGTTCTTC.

This clone was recorded a few times. The rearrangement links TRBV5-1 to TRBJ1-1; D not resolved. Germline assignment: CDR1 SGHRS and CDR2 YFSETQ. This CDR3 comprises 15 residues. The V and J ends lost 2 bases and 5 bases respectively, with 16 bases between them. The CDR3 loop reads CASSFSDVGRTEAFF. DNA of the CDR3: TGCGCCAGCAGCTTCTCGGACGTCGGACGGACTGAAGCTTTCTTT.

J is TRBJ2-7 and V is TRBV2; D perhaps matches TRBD2 (5 bases). The CDR3 is made up of 14 amino acids. V lost 5 bases to trimming and J lost 1 base, with 12 bases between them. CDR1 and CDR2 (germline): SNHLY, FYNNEI. The CDR3 DNA is TGTGCCAGCAGTCTGGACTCCCCTTCCTACGAGCAGTACTTC. Translating it yields CASSLDSPSYEQYF. Together with reference TRBV2 and TRBJ2-7, the CDR3 gives the full variable domain: EPEVTQTPSHQVTQMGQEVILRCVPISNHLYFYWYRQILGQKVEFLVSFYNNEISEKSEIFDDQFSVERPDGSNFTLKIRSTKLEDSAMYFCASSLDSPSYEQYFGPGTRLTVT.

J is TRBJ2-2 and V is TRBV5-5, with 9 positions matching TRBD2. The CDR3 is 16 residues long. Germline V gene lookup returns CDR1 SGHKS and CDR2 YYEKEE (reference sequence). V lost 0 bases, J lost 0 bases, and 0 bases stayed unmatched. The CDR3 DNA sequence: TGTGCCAGCAGCTTGGGACTAGCGGCGAACACCGGGGAGCTGTTTTTT. Protein product: CASSLGLAANTGELFF.

This chain uses TRBV6-1 with TRBJ2-7; D is unclear. V gave up 3 bases and J gave up 1 base, with 16 bases separating them. CDR1 MNHNS and CDR2 SASEGT come from the germline V gene. The CDR3 runs to 16 residues. For the CDR3, the DNA is TGTGCCAGCAGTGATAGACCTCGGAGTTTTTCCTACGAGCAGTACTTC. It specifies CASSDRPRSFSYEQYF.

A single count supports this clone. V gene TRBV6-1 combines with J gene TRBJ1-5, with unresolved D. Germline assignment: CDR1 MNHNS and CDR2 SASEGT. Trimming left V 8 bases short and J 7 bases short, with 15 bases between. CDR3 length: 13 residues. The DNA for the CDR3 is TGTGCCAGCTCGGTGGGTATGGGACAGCCCCAGCATTTT. Translation: CASSVGMGQPQHF.

The chain recombines TRBV7-9 with TRBJ2-7, with a possible D match to TRBD1 (7 bases). Germline-derived CDR1 and CDR2 are SEHNR and FQNEAQ (reference sequence). V shed 5 bases and J shed 3 bases, with 17 bases lying between them. The CDR3 is made up of 15 amino acids. CDR3 bases: TGTGCCAGCAGCCCAACAGGCGGGGACAGCTACGAGCAGTACTTC. It is translated as CASSPTGGDSYEQYF.

The V gene is TRBV28, the J gene TRBJ2-7; 7 bases align to TRBD1. This CDR3 is 15 amino acids long. CDR1 is MDHEN, CDR2 SYDVKM, per germline. Trimming at V came to 5 bases and at J to 1 base, leaving 8 bases not matched to a gene. This chain's CDR3 is CASSPEDRPSYEQYF. In DNA, the CDR3 is TGTGCCAGCAGTCCGGAGGACAGGCCTTCCTACGAGCAGTACTTC.